This T cell receptor beta chain is from a study of blood T cells in healthy people across ages. Combining a sample-barcoded 5' primer with a J-beta primer mix, a second PCR ran for 7 to 11 cycles. Each cDNA molecule carried a tag from a template-switch adaptor that contained 12 random nucleotides. TCRdb ran MiXCR on the 5' RACE reads and lists one entry per CDR3 protein. This sample has nearly 800,000 distinct CDR3 sequences, with approximately 25% found just once. Trimming took 7 bases from V and 10 from J; bases not matched to a gene: 15. The CDR3 length is 15 residues. Separately, the same data were catalogued under a study of T cells of mothers and their children. That study adds: cDNA was synthesized from all extracted RNA at about 1.6 ug per reaction. Barcodes for each sample and 2-4 random nucleotides were added by the M1S primer used in the second PCR. Sequencing returned over 8 million TCR beta CDR3 reads per mother and around 3 million per child.

This TCR was sampled from a boy aged 5-17 years in good health. The sample was blood. This chain links TRBV12-3 or TRBV12-4 with TRBJ2-1; 8 nucleotides match TRBD2. DNA for the CDR3: TGTGCCAGCACCCCCGGTGAGCGGGAGAGATACGAGCAGTTCTTC. It translates to CASTPGERERYEQFF.